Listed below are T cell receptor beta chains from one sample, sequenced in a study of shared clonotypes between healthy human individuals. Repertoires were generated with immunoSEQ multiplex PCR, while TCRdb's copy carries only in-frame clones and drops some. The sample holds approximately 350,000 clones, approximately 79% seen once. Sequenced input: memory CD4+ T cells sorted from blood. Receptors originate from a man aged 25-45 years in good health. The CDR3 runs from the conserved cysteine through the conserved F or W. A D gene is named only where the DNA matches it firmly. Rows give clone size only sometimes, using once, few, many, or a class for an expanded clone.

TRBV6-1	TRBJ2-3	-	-	TGTGCCAGCAGTGAAAGCCCAAGTTTCTTCCTGGATACGCAGTATTTT	CASSESPSFFLDTQYF
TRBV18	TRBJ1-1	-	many	TGTGCCAGCTCACCACCGGGCAGGGTTGCCACTGAAGCTTTCTTT	CASSPPGRVATEAFF
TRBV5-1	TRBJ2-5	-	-	TGCGCCAGCAGCTTGGCGGGGACACAGCAAGAGACCCAGTACTTC	CASSLAGTQQETQYF
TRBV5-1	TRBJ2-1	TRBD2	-	TGCGCCAGCAGCTCACTAGCGACCAATGAGCAGTTCTTC	CASSSLATNEQFF
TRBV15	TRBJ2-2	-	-	TGTGCCACCAGCAGACTGGCTCCCGGGGAGCTGTTTTTT	CATSRLAPGELFF
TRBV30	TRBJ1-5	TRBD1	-	TGTGCCTGGAGTGTACACAGGGGCATCTTATTAGGTGGCAATCAGCCCCAGCATTTT	CAWSVHRGILLGGNQPQHF
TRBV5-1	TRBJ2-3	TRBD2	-	TGCGCCAGCAGCTTGTTCCTAGCGGGATCCGCGGATACGCAGTATTTT	CASSLFLAGSADTQYF
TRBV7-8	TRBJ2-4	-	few	TGTGCCAGCAGCTTAGGTAGTGGAAACATTCAGTACTTC	CASSLGSGNIQYF
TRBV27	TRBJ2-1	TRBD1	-	TGTGCCAGCAGTACAAGACAGGGACCAAGGAAGTTCTTC	CASSTRQGPRKFF
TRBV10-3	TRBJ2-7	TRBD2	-	TGTGCCATCAGTGAGAGGATTAGCGGGAGGAACGCCTACGAGCAGTACTTC	CAISERISGRNAYEQYF
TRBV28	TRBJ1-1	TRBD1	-	TGTGCCAGCACCGACAAAGCCGGGACAGGGATGATGAACACTGAAGCTTTCTTT	CASTDKAGTGMMNTEAFF
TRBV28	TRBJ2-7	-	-	TGTGCCAGCAGTTTACGGGTTGGGCGAGGGGACTACGAGCAGTACTTC	CASSLRVGRGDYEQYF
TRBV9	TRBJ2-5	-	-	TGTGCCAGCAGCGTAGGGTCAGAAGAGACCCAGTACTTC	CASSVGSEETQYF
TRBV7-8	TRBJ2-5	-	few	TGTGCCAGCAGCTTACGGTCCTCGTCCTCCGAGACCCAGTACTTC	CASSLRSSSSETQYF
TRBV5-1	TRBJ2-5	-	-	TGCGCCAGCAGCTTGGACGGAGAGACCCAGTACTTC	CASSLDGETQYF
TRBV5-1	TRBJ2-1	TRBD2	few	TGCGCCAGCAGCTTGGTCGGACTAGCGGACAACAATGAGCAGTTCTTC	CASSLVGLADNNEQFF
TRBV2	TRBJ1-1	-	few	TGTGCCAGCAGTGTATCAAGAGACTTCACTGAAGCTTTCTTT	CASSVSRDFTEAFF
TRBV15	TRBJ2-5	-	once	TGTGCCACCAGCAGAGATCTGGCAGGGGTGACGGAGACCCAGTACTTC	CATSRDLAGVTETQYF
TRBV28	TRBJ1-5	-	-	TGTGCCAGCAGCCAAGGGGGACAGCCCCAGCATTTT	CASSQGGQPQHF
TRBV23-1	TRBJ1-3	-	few	TGCGCCAGTAGAGGAGAAAGAAACACCATATATTTT	CASRGERNTIYF
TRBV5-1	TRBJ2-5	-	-	TGCGCCAGCTCCCACCCAGGGGAGAAGTCCCAGTACTTC	CASSHPGEKSQYF
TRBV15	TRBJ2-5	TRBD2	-	TGTGCCACCAGCACTACTAGCGGGGGACGAGAGACCCAGTACTTC	CATSTTSGGRETQYF
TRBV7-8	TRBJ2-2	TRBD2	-	TGTGCCAGCAGCCGAGCGGGAAGGAACACCGGGGAGCTGTTTTTT	CASSRAGRNTGELFF
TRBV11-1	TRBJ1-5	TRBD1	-	TGTGCCAGCGGACAGGGACTCAATCAGCCCCAGCATTTT	CASGQGLNQPQHF
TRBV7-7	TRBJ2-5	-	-	TGTGCCAGCAGCGCTACCCTTGGCGGGAAGGGGGGAGAGACCCAGTACTTC	CASSATLGGKGGETQYF
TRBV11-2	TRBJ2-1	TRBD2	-	TGTGCCAGCAGCTACCTTTCACTAGCGGAGGTCTACAATGAGCAGTTCTTC	CASSYLSLAEVYNEQFF
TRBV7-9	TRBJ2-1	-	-	TGTGCCAGCAGCCGGGACCAGAACAATGAGCAGTTCTTC	CASSRDQNNEQFF
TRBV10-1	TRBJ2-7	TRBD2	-	TGCGCCAGCAGTGACCAGGCGGCGGGAGCATTGTACGAGCAGTACTTC	CASSDQAAGALYEQYF
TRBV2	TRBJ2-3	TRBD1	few	TGTGCCAGCAGTGAAGCGCCCGGACAGGGGGGGGCAGATACGCAGTATTTT	CASSEAPGQGGADTQYF
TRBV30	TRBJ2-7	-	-	TGTGCCTGGAGTCAGTCTGAGGGCGAGCAGTACTTC	CAWSQSEGEQYF
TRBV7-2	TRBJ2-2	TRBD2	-	TGTGCCAGCAGCCGGACTAGCGGGAACACCGGGGAGCTGTTTTTT	CASSRTSGNTGELFF
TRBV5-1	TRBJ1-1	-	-	TGCGCCAGCAGCCCGAATCAAGACACTGAAGCTTTCTTT	CASSPNQDTEAFF
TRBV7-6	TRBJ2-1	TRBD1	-	TGTGCCAGCAGCTTAGGTTGGCAGGGGGCTTATGAGCAGTTCTTC	CASSLGWQGAYEQFF
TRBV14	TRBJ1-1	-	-	TGTGCCAGCAGCCCACGGTTAGGCAGGGGAGGGGACACTGAAGCTTTCTTT	CASSPRLGRGGDTEAFF
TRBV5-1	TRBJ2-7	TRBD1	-	TGCGCCAGCAGCTTGAAGTTGGGACAGGGGGCCTACGAGCAGTACTTC	CASSLKLGQGAYEQYF
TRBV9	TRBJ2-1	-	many	TGTGCCAGCAACCGGGACCTCGGAAGAAATGAGCAGTTCTTC	CASNRDLGRNEQFF
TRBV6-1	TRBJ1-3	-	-	TGTGCCAAGCCGGACAAGGGAAGGATAAACACCATATATTTT	CAKPDKGRINTIYF
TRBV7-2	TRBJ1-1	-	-	TGTGCCAGCAGCGTAAACCTTTGGTACACTGAAGCTTTCTTT	CASSVNLWYTEAFF
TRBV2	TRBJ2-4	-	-	TGTGCCAGCAGTGACAGGGTCGTGATAGCCAAAAACATTCAGTACTTC	CASSDRVVIAKNIQYF
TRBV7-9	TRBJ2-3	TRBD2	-	TGTGCCAGCAGCCTGGGGACTAGCGGGCTCACAGATACGCAGTATTTT	CASSLGTSGLTDTQYF